This TCR beta chain was documented in a study of shared clonotypes between healthy human individuals. Over several immunoSEQ plates, each subset's genomic DNA was distributed in even portions. Sequencing was performed with immunoSEQ multiplex PCR; in TCRdb, only in-frame clones are kept and a portion is missing. The sample lists around 2.1 million clones, 95% occurring once. The clonotype was recovered from a man between 18 and 35 years old in good health. What was sequenced was naive CD4+ T cells sorted from blood. Specified subset: CD45RA+ positively selected.

In DNA form, the CDR3 reads TGCGCCAGCAGCTTGGGTGGGACAGGGTACGACGAGCAGTACTTC. Translation: CASSLGGTGYDEQYF. The chain uses TRBV5-1 and TRBJ2-7, with TRBD1 identical over 9 bases. Germline V CDR1 and CDR2: SGHRS, YFSETQ. The junction had 6 bases not matched to a gene; V was cut back by 0 bases and J by 5 bases. CDR3 size: 15 residues.